Included here is one TCR beta chain sequence, with context. Antigen unknown. Trimming removed 6 bases at V and 7 bases at J, with 10 bases between. The germline V gene encodes CDR1 LNHDA and CDR2 SQIVND (reference sequence). There are 12 residues in the CDR3. This sample was taken from a study of T cell responses to AZD1222 COVID-19 vaccine. Study-wide findings and caveats: Variant regions that are unmutated are reportedly the target of nearly half of spike-specific TCRs.

Clones were read by immunoSEQ multiplex PCR, and TCRdb kept only the in-frame ones, dropping some. The data contain 95,000 to 150,000 clones, 80% to 95% of them singletons. The receptor was derived from an adult in good health. Specimen: peripheral blood, collected on day 0 of AZD1222 vaccination. V gene TRBV19 combines with J gene TRBJ1-5; weak D call: TRBD1 (5 bases). The CDR3 reads CASSPSGQPQHF. CDR3 DNA sequence: TGTGCCAGTAGCCCGTCAGGGCAGCCCCAGCATTTT.